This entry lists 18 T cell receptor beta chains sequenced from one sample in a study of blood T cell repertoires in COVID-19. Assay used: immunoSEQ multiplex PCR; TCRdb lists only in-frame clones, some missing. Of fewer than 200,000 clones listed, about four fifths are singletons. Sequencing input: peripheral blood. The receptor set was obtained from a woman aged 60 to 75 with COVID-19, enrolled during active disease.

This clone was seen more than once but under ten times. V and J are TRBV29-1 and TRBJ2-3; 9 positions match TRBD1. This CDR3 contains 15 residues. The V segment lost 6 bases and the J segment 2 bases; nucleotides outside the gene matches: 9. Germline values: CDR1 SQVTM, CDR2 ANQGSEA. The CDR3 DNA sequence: TGCAGCGTGACCCAGACAGGGGGATCCACAGATACGCAGTATTTT. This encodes CSVTQTGGSTDTQYF.

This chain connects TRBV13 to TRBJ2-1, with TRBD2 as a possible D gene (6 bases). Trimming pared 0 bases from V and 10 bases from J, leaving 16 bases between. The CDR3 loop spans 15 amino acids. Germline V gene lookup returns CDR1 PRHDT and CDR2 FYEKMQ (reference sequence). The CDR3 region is CASSLGAGLSQEQFF. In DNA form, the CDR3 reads TGTGCCAGCAGCTTAGGGGCGGGGCTCTCGCAAGAGCAGTTCTTC.

CDR3 amino acids: CARRPPAECTDTQYF. The CDR3 DNA follows: TGCGCCAGACGTCCCCCCGCGGAATGCACAGATACGCAGTATTTT. The chain uses TRBV5-1 and TRBJ2-3, with unresolved D. Germline V lookup: CDR1 SGHRS, CDR2 YFSETQ. This CDR3 spans 15 amino acids. V lost 8 bases, J lost 1 base, and 17 bases lay in between. Full variable domain (outside the CDR3, taken from reference TRBV5-1 and TRBJ2-3): KAGVTQTPRYLIKTRGQQVTLSCSPISGHRSVSWYQQTPGQGLQFLFEYFSETQRNKGNFPGRFSGRQFSNSRSEMNVSTLELGDSALYLCARRPPAECTDTQYFGPGTRLTVL.

This CDR3 is CAGGTGGNQPQHF. The CDR3 region has the DNA TGTGCCGGCGGGACAGGGGGCAATCAGCCCCAGCATTTT. V gene TRBV2 combines with J gene TRBJ1-5; the match to TRBD1 covers 10 bases. The CDR3 totals 13 residues. V dropped 11 bases and J dropped 2; count of bases not matched to a gene: 3. Germline lookup yields CDR1 SNHLY and CDR2 FYNNEI.

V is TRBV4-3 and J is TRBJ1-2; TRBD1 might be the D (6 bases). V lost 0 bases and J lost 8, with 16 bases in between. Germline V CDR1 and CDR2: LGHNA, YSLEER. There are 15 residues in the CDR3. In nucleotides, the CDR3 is TGCGCCAGCAGCCAAGAGGGATCCAGGGGCCGGGGCTACACCTTC. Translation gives CASSQEGSRGRGYTF.

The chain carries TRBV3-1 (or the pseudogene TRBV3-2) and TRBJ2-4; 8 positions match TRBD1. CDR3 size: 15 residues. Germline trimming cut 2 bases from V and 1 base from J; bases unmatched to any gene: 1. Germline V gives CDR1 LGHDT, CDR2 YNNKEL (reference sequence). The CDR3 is CASSQRQGAKNIQYF. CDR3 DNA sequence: TGTGCCAGCAGCCAAAGACAGGGGGCCAAAAACATTCAGTACTTC.

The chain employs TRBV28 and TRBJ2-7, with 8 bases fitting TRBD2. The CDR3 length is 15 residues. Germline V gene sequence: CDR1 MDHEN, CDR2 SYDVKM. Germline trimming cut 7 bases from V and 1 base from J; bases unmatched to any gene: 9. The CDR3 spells CASTNSGGGSYEQYF. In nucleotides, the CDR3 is TGTGCCAGCACCAACTCGGGGGGGGGTTCCTACGAGCAGTACTTC.

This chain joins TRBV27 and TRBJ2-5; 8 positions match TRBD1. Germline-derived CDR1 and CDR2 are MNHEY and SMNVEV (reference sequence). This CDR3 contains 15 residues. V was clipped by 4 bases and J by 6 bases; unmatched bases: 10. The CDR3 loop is CASSSRDRRRKTQYF. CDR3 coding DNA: TGTGCCAGCAGTTCCAGGGACAGGCGCAGGAAGACCCAGTACTTC.

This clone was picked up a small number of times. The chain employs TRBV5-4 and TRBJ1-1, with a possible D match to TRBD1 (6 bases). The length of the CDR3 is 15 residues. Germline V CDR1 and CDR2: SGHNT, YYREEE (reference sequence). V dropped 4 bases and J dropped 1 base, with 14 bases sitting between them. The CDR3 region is CASSQAQGANTEAFF. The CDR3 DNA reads TGTGCCAGCAGCCAAGCACAGGGAGCGAACACTGAAGCTTTCTTT.

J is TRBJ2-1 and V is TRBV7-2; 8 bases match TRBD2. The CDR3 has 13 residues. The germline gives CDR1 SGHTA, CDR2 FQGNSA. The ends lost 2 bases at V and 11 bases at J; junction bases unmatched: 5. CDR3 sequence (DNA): TGTGCCAGCAGCTTAATCCGGGAGGGCCAGCAGTTCTTC. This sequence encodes CASSLIREGQQFF.

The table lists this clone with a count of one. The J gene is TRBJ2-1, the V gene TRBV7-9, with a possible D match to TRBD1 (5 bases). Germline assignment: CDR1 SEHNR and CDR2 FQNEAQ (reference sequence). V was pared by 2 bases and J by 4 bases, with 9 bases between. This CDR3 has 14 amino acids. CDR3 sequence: CASSLNQGYNEQFF. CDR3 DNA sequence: TGTGCCAGCAGCTTAAACCAGGGTTACAATGAGCAGTTCTTC.

This CDR3 reads CATSRGPGQSSGNTIYF. CDR3 nucleotides: TGTGCCACCAGCAGGGGCCCGGGACAGAGCTCTGGAAACACCATATATTTT. V is TRBV15 and J is TRBJ1-3, with TRBD1 matching 7 bases. Looked up from germline, CDR1 is LNHNV and CDR2 is YYDKDF (reference sequence). CDR3 length: 17 amino acids. Germline trimming cut 3 bases from V and 0 bases from J; bases unmatched to any gene: 8. Using reference TRBV15 and TRBJ1-3 for the parts outside the CDR3, the full variable domain is DAMVIQNPRYQVTQFGKPVTLSCSQTLNHNVMYWYQQKSSQAPKLLFHYYDKDFNNEADTPDNFQSRRPNTSFCFLDIRSPGLGDTAMYLCATSRGPGQSSGNTIYFGEGSWLTVV.

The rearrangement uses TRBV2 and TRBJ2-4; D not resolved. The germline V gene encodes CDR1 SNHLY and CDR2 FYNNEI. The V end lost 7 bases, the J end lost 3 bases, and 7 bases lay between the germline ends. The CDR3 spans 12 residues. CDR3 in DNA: TGTGCCAGCACCCCGGTCAAAAACATTCAGTACTTC. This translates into CASTPVKNIQYF.

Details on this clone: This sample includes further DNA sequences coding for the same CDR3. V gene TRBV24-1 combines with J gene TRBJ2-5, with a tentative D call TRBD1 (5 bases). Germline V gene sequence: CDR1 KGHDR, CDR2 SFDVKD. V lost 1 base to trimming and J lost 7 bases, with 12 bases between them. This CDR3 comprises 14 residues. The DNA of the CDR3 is TGTGCCACCAGTGATTTAGGGCAGGGTGCGACCCAGTACTTC. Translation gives CATSDLGQGATQYF.

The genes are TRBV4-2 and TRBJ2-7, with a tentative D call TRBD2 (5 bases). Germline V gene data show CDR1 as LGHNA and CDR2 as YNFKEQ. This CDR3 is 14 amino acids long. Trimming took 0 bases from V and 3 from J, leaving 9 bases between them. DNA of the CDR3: TGTGCCAGCAGCCAAGATGAGCGGAGCTACGAGCAGTACTTC. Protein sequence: CASSQDERSYEQYF.

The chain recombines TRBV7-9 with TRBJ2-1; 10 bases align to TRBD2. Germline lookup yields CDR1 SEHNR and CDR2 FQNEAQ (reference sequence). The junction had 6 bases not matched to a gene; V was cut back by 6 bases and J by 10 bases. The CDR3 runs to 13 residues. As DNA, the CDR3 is TGTGCCAGCAGTGAGCTAGCGGGAGAGGAGCAGTTCTTC. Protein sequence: CASSELAGEEQFF.

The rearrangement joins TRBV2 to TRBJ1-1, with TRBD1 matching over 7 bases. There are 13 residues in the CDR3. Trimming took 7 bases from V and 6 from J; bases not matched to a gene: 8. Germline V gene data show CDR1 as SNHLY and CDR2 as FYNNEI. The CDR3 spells CASTVGQAPEAFF. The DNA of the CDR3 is TGTGCCAGCACCGTCGGACAGGCCCCTGAAGCTTTCTTT. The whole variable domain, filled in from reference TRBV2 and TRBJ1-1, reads EPEVTQTPSHQVTQMGQEVILRCVPISNHLYFYWYRQILGQKVEFLVSFYNNEISEKSEIFDDQFSVERPDGSNFTLKIRSTKLEDSAMYFCASTVGQAPEAFFGQGTRLTVV.

The DNA of the CDR3 is TGTGCCAGCAGCCAAGCTGGACAGGCGGCGGACATTCAGTACTTC. Protein product: CASSQAGQAADIQYF. The V call is TRBV4-2, the J call TRBJ2-4, with 7 nucleotides matching TRBD1. Unmatched junction bases numbered 8, after V lost 1 base and J lost 8 bases. The CDR3 consists of 15 residues. Looked up from germline, CDR1 is LGHNA and CDR2 is YNFKEQ.